This T cell receptor beta chain was identified in a study of T cell responses to AZD1222 COVID-19 vaccine. Study outcomes and limitations: CD4 TCRs covered the whole spike, strongest at regions 160-218 and 743-854. Possibly, clonal diversity was underestimated; donors were largely white British and included more females. Repertoires were collected only later (after the peak T cell response had occurred). Targeting of unmutated variant regions was reportedly seen in nearly half of spike-specific TCRs.

V lost 5 bases to trimming and J lost 6 bases, with 17 bases between them. Germline assignment: CDR1 MDHEN and CDR2 SYDVKM. The CDR3 sequence is 15 residues long. With respect to this clone: Antigen unknown.

TCRdb's copy holds only in-frame clones and misses some; the assay was immunoSEQ multiplex PCR. The sample has some 150,000 clones, approximately 90% seen once. The sequence was obtained from an adult in good health. The specimen comprised peripheral blood, sampled on day 0 of AZD1222 vaccination. The rearrangement joins TRBV28 to TRBJ1-5; D is possibly TRBD1 (6 bases). Here the CDR3 reads CASSTGGAIGQPQHF. The DNA for the CDR3 is TGTGCCAGCAGTACGGGGGGCGCGATTGGTCAGCCCCAGCATTTT.